What follows are 16 T cell receptor beta chains derived from one specimen sequenced in a study of graft-versus-host responses after intestinal transplantation. Libraries were prepared by immunoSEQ multiplex PCR; TCRdb keeps only in-frame clonotypes and omits some of them. Of approximately 74,000 clones detected, 80% to 95% appear once; the ten largest clones hold under 0.85%. This sample comprised PBMCs, obtained 98 days after intestinal transplantation. The origin of the receptors is a human patient who received an intestinal transplant, so some T cells may come from the graft donor.

The V gene is TRBV5-4, the J gene TRBJ1-2, with TRBD1 matching 9 bases. The CDR3 is made up of 16 amino acids. CDR1 is SGHNT and CDR2 is YYREEE in the germline V gene (reference sequence). With 4 bases clipped from V and 4 bases from J, the junction kept 11 bases outside the gene matches. In nucleotides, the CDR3 is TGTGCCAGCAGCGGGACGACAGGGGGAGTTGTCTATGGCTACACCTTC. This codes for CASSGTTGGVVYGYTF.

The rearrangement joins TRBV5-3 to TRBJ2-7; tentatively, D is TRBD1 (5 bases). TRBV5-3 carries the ORF label, with uncertain function. The length of the CDR3 is 16 residues. Trimming took off 0 bases at V and 3 bases at J, with 16 bases between the two ends. The CDR3, as DNA: TGTGCCAGAAGCTTGGGATCGCAGGGATCTCTCTACGAGCAGTACTTC. It translates to CARSLGSQGSLYEQYF.

The rearrangement joins TRBV7-2 to TRBJ1-1; D gene uncertain. The V gene's germline CDR1 is SGHTA and CDR2 FQGNSA. Trimming took 4 bases from V and 0 from J, leaving 12 bases between them. CDR3 length: 15 amino acids. The CDR3 DNA is TGTGCCAGCAGCTCTCTCGGGGTCATGAACACTGAAGCTTTCTTT. This translates into CASSSLGVMNTEAFF.

DNA of the CDR3: TGTGCCAGCAGCTTATCAGGGGGCCAAGATACGCAGTATTTT. This gives the protein CASSLSGGQDTQYF. The rearrangement uses TRBV7-3 and TRBJ2-3, with 8 bases matching TRBD1. The CDR3 runs 14 residues. The germline gives CDR1 SGHTA, CDR2 FQGTGA. V gave up 2 bases and J gave up 5 bases; unmatched junction bases: 3.

The rearrangement uses TRBV7-7 and TRBJ2-1, with D maybe TRBD2 (6 bases). Germline CDR1 reads SSHAT; CDR2 reads FNYEAQ (reference sequence). The CDR3 loop spans 15 amino acids. V lost 0 bases and J lost 3, with 9 bases in between. DNA for the CDR3: TGTGCCAGCAGCTTAGCGGGGGGACTCTACAATGAGCAGTTCTTC. Translated, it gives CASSLAGGLYNEQFF.

The rearrangement links TRBV4-1 to TRBJ1-1; D unresolved. There are 14 residues in the CDR3. Germline V gives CDR1 MGHRA, CDR2 YSYEKL. V lost 0 bases, J lost 2 bases, and 7 bases lay in between. CDR3 coding DNA: TGCGCCAGCAGCCAAGATTTCGACAACACTGAAGCTTTCTTT. Translation: CASSQDFDNTEAFF.

This rearrangement joins TRBV7-6 to TRBJ2-2, with 7 bases fitting TRBD2. The germline V gene encodes CDR1 SGHVS and CDR2 FNYEAQ. Germline trimming cut 2 bases from V and 1 base from J; bases unmatched to any gene: 4. The CDR3 is made up of 16 amino acids. The CDR3 sequence is CASSLFAGENTGELFF. The CDR3 nucleotides read TGTGCCAGCAGCTTATTCGCGGGGGAGAACACCGGGGAGCTGTTTTTT.

The chain has TRBV4-1 and TRBJ2-7; 8 bases are shared with TRBD1. The V and J ends lost 5 bases and 3 bases, in that order; junction bases with no gene match: 6. This CDR3 spans 14 amino acids. Germline V gene lookup returns CDR1 MGHRA and CDR2 YSYEKL. The CDR3 DNA reads TGCGCCAGCAGCATTGGACAGGGTGTCTACGAGCAGTACTTC. Translated: CASSIGQGVYEQYF.

J is TRBJ1-3 and V is TRBV12-2; the tabulated D call, TRBD1, remains unverified against the DNA. TRBV12-2 is a listed pseudogene. The CDR3 has 16 residues. The DNA for the CDR3 is TGTGCAAGTCGCCCTAGACAGGGAAGGGGAGGAAACACCATATATTTT. This gives the protein CASRPRQGRGGNTIYF.

This chain joins TRBV7-9 and TRBJ1-4; 8 bases map to TRBD1. This CDR3 is built from 16 residues. The germline V gene has CDR1 SEHNR and CDR2 FQNEAQ (reference sequence). Trimming at V came to 0 bases and at J to 5 bases, leaving 5 bases not matched to a gene. The CDR3 region has the DNA TGTGCCAGCAGCTTAGCCTCAGGGGGCATAAATGAAAAACTGTTTTTT. Residues: CASSLASGGINEKLFF.

The chain uses TRBV25-1 and TRBJ1-2; D is possibly TRBD1 (6 bases). Germline V gene sequence: CDR1 MGHDK, CDR2 SYGVNS. The CDR3 loop spans 12 amino acids. The germline V and J ends were trimmed by 10 bases and 8 bases, with 17 bases remaining between them. The CDR3 nucleotides are TGTGCCACCACGGGGGGCGACGGAGGCTACACCTTC. This translates into CATTGGDGGYTF.

The V call is TRBV6-5, the J call TRBJ1-5; D gene ambiguous. Trimming shortened V by 5 bases and J by 7 bases, and 12 bases separated the two germline ends. Germline V gene data show CDR1 as MNHEY and CDR2 as SVGAGI. This CDR3 region has 13 residues. CDR3 in amino acids: CASSEVSHQPQHF. CDR3 DNA: TGTGCCAGCAGTGAAGTCAGCCACCAGCCCCAGCATTTT.

This chain uses TRBV7-3 with TRBJ1-1, with TRBD1 matching over 11 bases. V trimming: 10 bases; J trimming: 6 bases; junction bases outside the gene matches: 7. CDR3 length: 13 residues. Germline values: CDR1 SGHTA, CDR2 FQGTGA. This CDR3 is CAKSPGQGAEAFF. CDR3 nucleotides: TGTGCCAAATCCCCGGGACAGGGGGCTGAAGCTTTCTTT.

The table lists this clone with a count of one. The chain has TRBV6-1 and TRBJ2-3; D may be TRBD1 (6 bases). The CDR3 totals 14 residues. The germline V gene encodes CDR1 MNHNS and CDR2 SASEGT. With 5 bases removed from V and 9 bases from J, the gap between germline ends came to 18 bases. CDR3 loop: CASSPDSASLTQYF. The DNA of the CDR3 is TGTGCCAGCAGTCCGGACAGTGCTAGCCTAACGCAGTATTTT.

This clone was observed once. The J gene is TRBJ2-7, the V gene TRBV20-1, with D hard to call. The CDR3 is 11 residues long. The V gene lost 2 bases and the J gene lost 3 bases, with 5 bases spanning the gap. Germline V CDR1 and CDR2: DFQATT, SNEGSKA (reference sequence). The CDR3: CSARYLYEQYF. As DNA, the CDR3 is TGCAGTGCTAGATATCTCTACGAGCAGTACTTC.

This chain connects TRBV5-4 to TRBJ1-2, with a possible D match to TRBD1 (6 bases). V shed 4 bases and J shed 2 bases, with 9 bases lying between them. The CDR3 is 13 amino acids. Germline assignment: CDR1 SGHNT and CDR2 YYREEE (reference sequence). CDR3 bases: TGTGCCAGCAGCCCAGGGGACAACTATGGCTACACCTTC. Its protein is CASSPGDNYGYTF. The whole variable domain, remainder taken from reference TRBV5-4 and TRBJ1-2, is ETGVTQSPTHLIKTRGQQVTLRCSSQSGHNTVSWYQQALGQGPQFIFQYYREEENGRGNFPPRFSGLQFPNYSSELNVNALELDDSALYLCASSPGDNYGYTFGSGTRLTVV.